The clone carrying this TCR beta chain was seen a handful of times. Each CDR3 protein gets one entry after TCRdb re-called the 5' RACE reads with MiXCR. The table has 89,000 or so distinct CDR3 sequences, approximately 21% seen once. Time point specified: sample taken at primary tumor resection. In each case, whole RNA from tumor, nontumor lung or frozen PBMC was sequenced unsorted. CDR1 and CDR2 (germline): MGHRA, YSYEKL. The CDR3 loop spans 15 amino acids. V gave up 0 bases and J gave up 4 bases, with 12 bases separating them. This sample was taken from a study of spatial heterogeneity in lung cancer. Study in general: An average of more than ten raw reads was observed per unique TCR and UMI combination.

The specimen was PBMCs, collected at surgery. This sequence was found in a male donor with early-stage non-small cell lung cancer. This rearrangement joins TRBV4-1 to TRBJ1-1; D possibly corresponds to TRBD1 (6 bases). In DNA form, the CDR3 reads TGCGCCAGCAGCCAAGAGGGGGGGCCTGGCACTGAAGCTTTCTTT. It specifies CASSQEGGPGTEAFF.